This entry lists 5 T cell receptor beta chains sequenced from one sample in a study of technical replicates of blood from a handful of donors. Clones were sequenced by immunoSEQ multiplex PCR, and TCRdb holds only the in-frame ones, with some missing. The table includes about 84,000 clones, almost 98% detected once. The sample consisted of T cells isolated from PBMCs. These receptors all stem from a human donor in good health.

The chain uses TRBV6-6 and TRBJ1-2, with 10 bases lining up with TRBD1. After removal of 5 bases from V and 5 bases from J, the junction contained 11 bases not matched to a gene. Per the germline V gene, CDR1 is MNHNY and CDR2 is SVGAGI (reference sequence). The length of the CDR3 is 16 residues. The DNA for the CDR3 is TGTGCCAGCAGTCAAAGTCCGACAGGGGGCGCTTATGGCTACACCTTC. Amino acid sequence: CASSQSPTGGAYGYTF.

V usage is TRBV7-9 and J usage is TRBJ2-7; 12 bases align to TRBD2. This CDR3 contains 15 residues. CDR1 and CDR2 (germline): SEHNR, FQNEAQ (reference sequence). V gave up 6 bases and J gave up 3 bases; unmatched junction bases: 6. The CDR3 DNA is TGTGCCAGCAGACGGACTAGCGGGACCAACTACGAGCAGTACTTC. As protein: CASRRTSGTNYEQYF.

This CDR3 is CSVAPPYGQNTEAFF. CDR3 DNA sequence: TGCAGCGTTGCCCCCCCGTATGGGCAGAACACTGAAGCTTTCTTT. The V gene is TRBV29-1, the J gene TRBJ1-1; D not resolved. There are 15 residues in the CDR3. Trimming removed 4 bases at V and 1 base at J, with 16 bases between. The germline V gene has CDR1 SQVTM and CDR2 ANQGSEA.

The V gene is TRBV11-2, the J gene TRBJ2-3; 7 bases agree with TRBD2. Unmatched junction bases numbered 2, after V lost 2 bases and J lost 3 bases. Germline CDR1 reads SGHAT; CDR2 reads FQNNGV. The CDR3 is 14 amino acids. The CDR3: CASSLFGGTDTQYF. CDR3 DNA sequence: TGTGCCAGCAGCTTATTCGGGGGGACAGATACGCAGTATTTT.

The DNA of the CDR3 is TGCGCCAGCAGCTTCAGGGGGCCGAACACTGAAGCTTTCTTT. This codes for CASSFRGPNTEAFF. The chain couples TRBV5-1 to TRBJ1-1; TRBD1 matches at 8 bases. Germline lookup yields CDR1 SGHRS and CDR2 YFSETQ. The J segment lost 1 base and the V segment lost 2 bases, leaving 1 base of the junction unmatched. This CDR3 comprises 14 residues.